One sample yielded the 26 T cell receptor beta chains listed below, sequenced in a study of shared clonotypes between healthy human individuals. The table came from immunoSEQ multiplex PCR; TCRdb's copy has only in-frame clones and leaves some out. The repertoire holds millions of clones, with 85% to 95% as singletons. Sequencing was done on a sample of naive CD4+ T cells sorted from blood. Subset indicated: CD45RA+ positively selected. These receptor sequences come from a man aged 18-30 years in good health.

J is TRBJ2-1 and V is TRBV6-5; perhaps TRBD2 as D (6 bases). CDR3 length: 12 amino acids. Deletions cut 10 bases from V and 10 bases from J, with 17 bases between. Germline loops: CDR1 MNHEY, CDR2 SVGAGI. CDR3 DNA sequence: TGTGCCACCGCTTCGGGACTGGGAGAGCAGTTCTTC. Translating gives CATASGLGEQFF.

This clone has a handful of counts. The chain is built from TRBV7-2 and TRBJ2-7, with a tentative D call TRBD1 (6 bases). The CDR3 is 14 amino acids. V lost 5 bases to trimming and J lost 3 bases, with 14 bases between them. Germline loops: CDR1 SGHTA, CDR2 FQGNSA. In nucleotides, the CDR3 is TGTGCCAGCAGCCGGGCCGGACAGAACTACGAGCAGTACTTC. Translating it yields CASSRAGQNYEQYF.

This chain joins TRBV6-6 and TRBJ2-1; 8 nucleotides align to TRBD2. With 2 bases clipped from V and 4 bases from J, the junction kept 1 base outside the gene matches. The CDR3 length is 14 residues. Germline-derived CDR1 and CDR2 are MNHNY and SVGAGI (reference sequence). The CDR3 protein is CASSYASGYNEQFF. The CDR3 bases are TGTGCCAGCAGTTACGCTAGCGGGTACAATGAGCAGTTCTTC.

The rearrangement links TRBV6-1 to TRBJ2-5; weak D call: TRBD2 (6 bases). Germline values: CDR1 MNHNS, CDR2 SASEGT. The CDR3 totals 13 residues. The V and J ends lost 8 bases and 6 bases respectively, with 16 bases between them. The CDR3 nucleotides read TGTGCCAGCGTTCGGGCCGGAGGGAAGACCCAGTACTTC. Translation: CASVRAGGKTQYF.

V gene TRBV11-2 combines with J gene TRBJ1-5; D ambiguous. The germline CDR1 and CDR2 sequences are SGHAT and FQNNGV. The CDR3 is 18 residues long. The V and J ends lost 1 base and 0 bases respectively, with 16 bases between them. The CDR3, as DNA: TGTGCCAGCAGCTTAGGGCCTGGACGGCTATATAGCAATCAGCCCCAGCATTTT. Its translation is CASSLGPGRLYSNQPQHF.

The CDR3 nucleotides are TGTGCCAGCAGTACGACCGGGACACCGTACGAGCAGTACTTC. Protein: CASSTTGTPYEQYF. The chain recombines TRBV6-5 with TRBJ2-7; D may be TRBD1 (6 bases). Germline V gene data show CDR1 as MNHEY and CDR2 as SVGAGI. The CDR3 has 14 residues. Trimming cost V 5 bases and J 4 bases, with 15 bases left between them.

CDR3 in DNA: TGTGCCATTCAGGGGAACCACAATGAGCAGTTCTTC. Amino acid sequence: CAIQGNHNEQFF. This rearrangement joins TRBV10-3 to TRBJ2-1, with D tentatively TRBD1 (6 bases). This CDR3 comprises 12 residues. With 9 bases removed from V and 5 bases from J, the gap between germline ends came to 11 bases. Germline V gene lookup returns CDR1 ENHRY and CDR2 SYGVKD.

The V call is TRBV9, the J call TRBJ1-5; D is uncertain. Germline V gene data show CDR1 as SGDLS and CDR2 as YYNGEE. The CDR3 extends over 14 amino acids. The V end was cut by 1 base, the J end by 0 bases, with 5 bases between. This CDR3 is CASSVQDSNQPQHF. The CDR3 DNA sequence: TGTGCCAGCAGCGTACAGGATAGCAATCAGCCCCAGCATTTT.

This clone was detected only once. The chain employs TRBV10-2 and TRBJ1-5; 7 positions agree with TRBD1. The length of the CDR3 is 15 residues. The V gene end was trimmed by 3 bases and the J gene end by 6 bases; junction bases not matched to a gene: 8. Germline V gene data show CDR1 as WSHSY and CDR2 as SAAADI. The CDR3 sequence: CASSERGGGSQPQHF. The CDR3 coding sequence is TGCGCCAGCAGTGAACGAGGGGGCGGGAGTCAGCCCCAGCATTTT.

This sequence joins TRBV18 and TRBJ1-5; D might be TRBD1 (6 bases). Germline assignment: CDR1 KGHSH and CDR2 LQKENI. V was cut by 3 bases and J by 1 base, with 10 bases left in between. The CDR3 spans 15 residues. For the CDR3, the DNA is TGTGCCAGCTCACCTGGGACATGGAGCAATCAGCCCCAGCATTTT. It is translated as CASSPGTWSNQPQHF.

This clone was recorded only once. The chain uses TRBV6-1 and TRBJ1-5, with a possible D match to TRBD1 (5 bases). Germline V gene sequence: CDR1 MNHNS, CDR2 SASEGT. V lost 0 bases to trimming and J lost 3 bases, with 9 bases between them. This CDR3 has 15 amino acids. For the CDR3, the DNA is TGTGCCAGCAGTGAAGCGAGAGGGGTCAATCAGCCCCAGCATTTT. As protein: CASSEARGVNQPQHF.

The chain uses TRBV6-1 and TRBJ2-7, with TRBD2 as a possible D gene (5 bases). CDR1 is MNHNS and CDR2 is SASEGT in the germline V gene. V shed 2 bases and J shed 2 bases, with 13 bases lying between them. This CDR3 has 15 amino acids. The CDR3 DNA reads TGTGCCAGCAGTGAATTGTGGGGAGCCACCTACGAGCAGTACTTC. It encodes CASSELWGATYEQYF.

In DNA, the CDR3 is TGTGCCAGCAGTGACCCGAACCTGGGTGGCAATCAGCCCCAGCATTTT. Residues: CASSDPNLGGNQPQHF. The chain carries TRBV6-1 and TRBJ1-5; D uncertain. There are 16 residues in the CDR3. V dropped 3 bases and J dropped 2 bases, with 14 bases sitting between them. CDR1 is MNHNS and CDR2 is SASEGT in the germline V gene.

The chain employs TRBV28 and TRBJ2-2, with D uncertain. Trimming took 2 bases from V and 3 from J, leaving 7 bases between them. Germline V gene data show CDR1 as MDHEN and CDR2 as SYDVKM. This CDR3 has 14 residues. The CDR3 protein is CASSLLRDTGELFF. The CDR3 DNA reads TGTGCCAGCAGTTTACTACGGGACACCGGGGAGCTGTTTTTT. The full variable domain, rest sourced from reference TRBV28 and TRBJ2-2, is DVKVTQSSRYLVKRTGEKVFLECVQDMDHENMFWYRQDPGLGLRLIYFSYDVKMKEKGDIPEGYSVSREKKERFSLILESASTNQTSMYLCASSLLRDTGELFFGEGSRLTVL.

This chain joins TRBV5-6 and TRBJ1-1, with 8 bases identical to TRBD1. The CDR3 is 16 amino acids. Germline values: CDR1 SGHDT, CDR2 YYEEEE. Trimming at V came to 3 bases and at J to 5 bases, leaving 12 bases not matched to a gene. CDR3 in amino acids: CASSSAGQGGGTEAFF. The CDR3, as DNA: TGTGCCAGCAGCTCGGCTGGACAGGGCGGTGGGACTGAAGCTTTCTTT.

The chain employs TRBV2 and TRBJ2-5; TRBD2 matches at 7 bases. V was pared by 4 bases and J by 4 bases, with 6 bases of the junction left unmatched. The CDR3 runs 14 residues. The germline CDR1 and CDR2 sequences are SNHLY and FYNNEI. This CDR3 is CASSGTTGGETQYF. The CDR3 nucleotides read TGTGCCAGCAGTGGAACCACGGGGGGAGAGACCCAGTACTTC. Full variable domain (rest looked up from reference TRBV2 and TRBJ2-5): EPEVTQTPSHQVTQMGQEVILRCVPISNHLYFYWYRQILGQKVEFLVSFYNNEISEKSEIFDDQFSVERPDGSNFTLKIRSTKLEDSAMYFCASSGTTGGETQYFGPGTRLLVL.

Comment on this clone: With a much larger clone just one base away, this may be a read error. V usage is TRBV7-8 and J usage is TRBJ1-1; unclear D gene. The CDR3 is made up of 13 amino acids. The germline CDR1 and CDR2 sequences are SGHVS and FQNEAQ. The V and J ends lost 2 bases and 1 base respectively, with 5 bases between them. The CDR3 sequence: CASSLPKNTEAFF. In nucleotides, the CDR3 is TGTGCCAGCAGCTTACCCAAGAACACTGAAGCTTTCTTT. Looking up the rest from reference TRBV7-8 and TRBJ1-1 gives the full variable domain: GAGVSQSPRYKVAKRGQDVALRCDPISGHVSLFWYQQALGQGPEFLTYFQNEAQLDKSGLPSDRFFAERPEGSVSTLKIQRTQQEDSAVYLCASSLPKNTEAFFGQGTRLTVV.

This chain joins TRBV5-1 and TRBJ2-2, with D tentatively TRBD1 or TRBD2 (5 bases each). Germline CDR1 and CDR2: SGHRS and YFSETQ. Between the trimmed V and J ends, which lost 7 bases and 2 bases, there was a span of 15 bases. The CDR3 covers 15 residues. As DNA, the CDR3 is TGCGCCAGCTGTGCCGGTGGGGGAAACACCGGGGAGCTGTTTTTT. This translates into CASCAGGGNTGELFF.

The chain carries TRBV5-1 and TRBJ1-3, with TRBD1 matching over 7 bases. Germline CDR1 SGHRS, CDR2 YFSETQ. This CDR3 is built from 16 residues. The ends lost 4 bases at V and 0 bases at J; junction bases unmatched: 7. The CDR3 here is CASSPTGTFSGNTIYF. CDR3 coding DNA: TGCGCCAGCAGCCCGACAGGGACCTTCTCTGGAAACACCATATATTTT.

Comment on this clone: The junction differs from germline at one of its ends, possibly a read error. The gene calls are TRBV5-4 and TRBJ1-6; possible D gene TRBD1, 6 bases. Germline values: CDR1 SGHNT, CDR2 YYREEE (reference sequence). This CDR3 is 14 amino acids long. CDR3 amino acids: CVSSLTGYNSPLHF. The CDR3 nucleotides are TGTGTCAGCAGCTTAACAGGGTATAATTCACCCCTCCACTTT.

The chain combines TRBV6-5 with TRBJ2-7; D unresolved. The CDR3 has 13 amino acids. Trimming shortened V by 6 bases and J by 2 bases, and 11 bases separated the two germline ends. Germline CDR1 MNHEY, CDR2 SVGAGI. The CDR3 region is CASSDPPTYEQYF. The CDR3 DNA is TGTGCCAGCAGCGACCCCCCGACCTACGAGCAGTACTTC.

The chain carries TRBV18 and TRBJ1-2; TRBD1 might be the D (5 bases). CDR3 length: 14 amino acids. Trimming pared 6 bases from V and 1 base from J, leaving 12 bases between. Germline CDR1 and CDR2: KGHSH and LQKENI. This CDR3 is CASSGDQGNYGYTF. As DNA, the CDR3 is TGTGCCAGCTCCGGCGATCAGGGTAACTATGGCTACACCTTC.

The chain joins TRBV4-1 to TRBJ2-3, with D hard to call. Trimming shortened V by 3 bases and J by 14 bases, and 15 bases separated the two germline ends. Germline values: CDR1 MGHRA, CDR2 YSYEKL. CDR3 length: 12 amino acids. The DNA of the CDR3 is TGCGCCAGCAGCCATTCCGTGGTGGATCTGTATTTT. It yields the protein CASSHSVVDLYF.

The chain is built from TRBV7-9 and TRBJ2-5, with 9 bases matching TRBD2. Germline V gene data show CDR1 as SEHNR and CDR2 as FQNEAQ (reference sequence). CDR3 length: 12 amino acids. The chain's CDR3 is CGLAGSQETQYF. In DNA, the CDR3 is TGTGGGCTAGCGGGGTCCCAAGAGACCCAGTACTTC.

The J gene is TRBJ2-7, the V gene TRBV10-3; TRBD1 aligns across 8 bases. After removal of 3 bases from V and 3 bases from J, the junction contained 4 bases not matched to a gene. The CDR3 loop spans 14 amino acids. Germline V gene data show CDR1 as ENHRY and CDR2 as SYGVKD. The CDR3 loop is CAISDRGQVYEQYF. For the CDR3, the DNA is TGTGCCATCAGTGACCGGGGACAGGTCTACGAGCAGTACTTC.

The V gene is TRBV5-1, the J gene TRBJ2-1, with 7 bases aligning to TRBD2. Losses at the gene ends were 6 bases for V and 0 bases for J; bases not matched to a gene: 3. The CDR3 is 14 amino acids. CDR1 and CDR2 (germline): SGHRS, YFSETQ. The CDR3 bases are TGCGCCAGCACCGGCGGGAGCTCCTACAATGAGCAGTTCTTC. This sequence encodes CASTGGSSYNEQFF.